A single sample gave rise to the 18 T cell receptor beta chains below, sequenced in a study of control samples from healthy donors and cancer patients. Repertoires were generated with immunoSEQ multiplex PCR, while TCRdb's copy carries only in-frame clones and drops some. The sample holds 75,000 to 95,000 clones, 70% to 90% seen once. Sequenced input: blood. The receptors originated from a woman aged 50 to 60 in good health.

The CDR3 here is CASSPGTGTPDLYYGYTF. The DNA of the CDR3 is TGTGCCAGCTCACCAGGCACCGGGACACCCGACCTTTACTATGGCTACACCTTC. This chain connects TRBV18 to TRBJ1-2, with a weak D call TRBD1 (6 bases). The V end lost 2 bases, the J end lost 3 bases, and 22 bases lay between the germline ends. The CDR3 spans 18 residues. CDR1 is KGHSH and CDR2 is LQKENI in the germline V gene.

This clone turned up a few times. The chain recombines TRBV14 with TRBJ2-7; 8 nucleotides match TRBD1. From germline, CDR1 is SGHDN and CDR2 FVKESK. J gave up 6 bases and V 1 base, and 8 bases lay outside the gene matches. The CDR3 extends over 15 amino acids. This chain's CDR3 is CASSQVRTGIAEQYF. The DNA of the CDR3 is TGTGCCAGCAGCCAAGTAAGGACAGGGATCGCCGAGCAGTACTTC.

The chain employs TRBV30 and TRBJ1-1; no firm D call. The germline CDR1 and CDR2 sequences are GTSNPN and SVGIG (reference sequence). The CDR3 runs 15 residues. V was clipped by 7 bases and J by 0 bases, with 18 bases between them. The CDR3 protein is CASKNTGFMNTEAFF. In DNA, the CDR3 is TGTGCCTCCAAGAATACGGGTTTTATGAACACTGAAGCTTTCTTT.

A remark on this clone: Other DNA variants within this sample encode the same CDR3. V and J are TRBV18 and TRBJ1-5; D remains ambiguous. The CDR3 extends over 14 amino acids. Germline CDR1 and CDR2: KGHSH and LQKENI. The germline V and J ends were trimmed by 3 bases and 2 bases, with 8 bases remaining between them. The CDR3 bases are TGTGCCAGCTCACCCGGGGTAGGCAATCAGCCCCAGCATTTT. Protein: CASSPGVGNQPQHF.

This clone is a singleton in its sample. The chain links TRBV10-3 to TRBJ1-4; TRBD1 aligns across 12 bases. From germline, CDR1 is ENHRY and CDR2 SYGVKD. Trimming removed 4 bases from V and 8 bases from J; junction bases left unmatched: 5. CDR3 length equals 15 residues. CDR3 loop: CAISGGQGAREKLFF. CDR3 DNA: TGTGCCATCAGTGGGGGACAGGGGGCTCGGGAAAAACTGTTTTTT.

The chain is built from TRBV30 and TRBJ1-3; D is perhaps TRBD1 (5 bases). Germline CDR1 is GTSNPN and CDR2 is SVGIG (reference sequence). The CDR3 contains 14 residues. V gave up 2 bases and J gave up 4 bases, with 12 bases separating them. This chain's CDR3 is CAWSSPGGGNTIYF. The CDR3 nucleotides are TGTGCCTGGAGTTCTCCTGGGGGAGGAAACACCATATATTTT.

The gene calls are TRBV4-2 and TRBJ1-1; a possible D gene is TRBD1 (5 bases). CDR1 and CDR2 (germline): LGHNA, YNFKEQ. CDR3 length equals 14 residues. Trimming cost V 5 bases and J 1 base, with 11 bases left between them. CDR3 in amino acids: CASSLSGANTEAFF. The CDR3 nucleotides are TGTGCCAGCAGCTTAAGTGGGGCGAACACTGAAGCTTTCTTT.

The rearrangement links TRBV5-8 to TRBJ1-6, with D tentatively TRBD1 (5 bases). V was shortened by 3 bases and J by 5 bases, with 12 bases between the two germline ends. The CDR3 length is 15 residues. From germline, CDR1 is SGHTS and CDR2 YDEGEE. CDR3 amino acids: CASSSFGTHNSPLHF. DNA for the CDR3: TGTGCCAGCAGCTCCTTCGGGACTCATAATTCACCCCTCCACTTT.

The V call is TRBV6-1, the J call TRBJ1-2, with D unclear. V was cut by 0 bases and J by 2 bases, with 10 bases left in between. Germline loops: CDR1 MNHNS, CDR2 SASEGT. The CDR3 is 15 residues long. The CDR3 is CASSEALLTNYGYTF. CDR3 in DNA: TGTGCCAGCAGTGAAGCGCTTCTCACAAACTATGGCTACACCTTC.

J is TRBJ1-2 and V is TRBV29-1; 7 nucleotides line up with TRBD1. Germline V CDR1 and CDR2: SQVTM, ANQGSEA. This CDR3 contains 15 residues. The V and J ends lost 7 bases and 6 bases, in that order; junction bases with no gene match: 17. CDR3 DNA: TGCAGCGCCTTCCACAAATCCAGGGGGGGCAATGGCTACACCTTC. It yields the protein CSAFHKSRGGNGYTF.

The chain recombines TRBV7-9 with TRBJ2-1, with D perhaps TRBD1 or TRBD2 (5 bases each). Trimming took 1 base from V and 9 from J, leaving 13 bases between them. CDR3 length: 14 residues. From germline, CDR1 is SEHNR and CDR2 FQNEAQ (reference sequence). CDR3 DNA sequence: TGTGCCAGCAGCTTAGTAATGGAAGGGACTGAGCAGTTCTTC. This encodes CASSLVMEGTEQFF.

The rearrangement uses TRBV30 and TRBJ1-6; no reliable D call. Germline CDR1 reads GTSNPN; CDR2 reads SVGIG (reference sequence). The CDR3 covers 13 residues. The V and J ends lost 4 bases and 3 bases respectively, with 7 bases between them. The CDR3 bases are TGTGCCTGGAAGGGCGGCTATAATTCACCCCTCCACTTT. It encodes CAWKGGYNSPLHF.

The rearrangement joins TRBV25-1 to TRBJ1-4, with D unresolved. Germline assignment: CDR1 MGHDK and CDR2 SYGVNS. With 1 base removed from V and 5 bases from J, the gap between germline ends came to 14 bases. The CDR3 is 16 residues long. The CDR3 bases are TGTGCCAGCAGTGAATCCCGTGGCGGATTAAATGAAAAACTGTTTTTT. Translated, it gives CASSESRGGLNEKLFF.

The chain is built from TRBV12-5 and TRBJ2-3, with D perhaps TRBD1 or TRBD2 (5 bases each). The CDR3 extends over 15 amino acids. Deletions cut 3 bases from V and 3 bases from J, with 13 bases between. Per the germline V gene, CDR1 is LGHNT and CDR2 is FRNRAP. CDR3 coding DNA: TGTGCTAGTGGTTTCGACGGGACGGGTACAGATACGCAGTATTTT. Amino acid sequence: CASGFDGTGTDTQYF.

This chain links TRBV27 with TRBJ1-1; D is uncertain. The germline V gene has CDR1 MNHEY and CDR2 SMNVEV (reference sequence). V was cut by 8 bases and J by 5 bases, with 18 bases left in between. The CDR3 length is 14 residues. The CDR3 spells CASPPPRLKTEAFF. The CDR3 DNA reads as TGTGCCAGCCCCCCTCCTAGATTAAAAACTGAAGCTTTCTTT.

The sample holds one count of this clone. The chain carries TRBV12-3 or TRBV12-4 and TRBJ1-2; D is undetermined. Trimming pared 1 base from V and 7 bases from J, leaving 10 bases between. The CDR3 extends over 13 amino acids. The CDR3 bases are TGTGCCAGCAGTTTAGAAGCGGAGCGTGGCTACACCTTC. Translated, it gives CASSLEAERGYTF.

As DNA, the CDR3 is TGTGCCAGCAGTGCCGGGACAGCGTCCTTGAACACTGAAGCTTTCTTT. Protein sequence: CASSAGTASLNTEAFF. This chain links TRBV6-6 with TRBJ1-1, with TRBD1 matching 7 bases. Losses at the gene ends were 5 bases for V and 0 bases for J; bases not matched to a gene: 9. This CDR3 has 16 amino acids. The germline V gene has CDR1 MNHNY and CDR2 SVGAGI (reference sequence).

The DNA of the CDR3 is TGTGCCAGCAGCTTAGACTCGGGACAGCAATATGGCTACACCTTC. Protein: CASSLDSGQQYGYTF. This chain joins TRBV11-2 and TRBJ1-2, with 7 bases matching TRBD1. The J segment lost 5 bases and the V segment lost 0 bases, leaving 6 bases of the junction unmatched. The CDR3 has 15 amino acids. Germline V gene data show CDR1 as SGHAT and CDR2 as FQNNGV.